The 30 T cell receptor beta chains below come from one sample, sequenced in a study of regulatory T cells in long-lasting Graves disease (dated by TCRdb to the early 2020s). The protocol used for the library was multiplex PCR. TCRdb names Illumina HiSeq 4000 as the instrument used. TCR beta libraries were built with iRepertoire HTBI primers and Arm-PCR amplification of CDR3 regions. TCRdb passed the public sequencing reads through fastp at Q25 and MiXCR, retaining productive beta sequences. Rows are unified per CDR3 protein, each entry keeping the most common DNA and genes. Counted in this sample were roughly 510,000 distinct CDR3 sequences; about 16% of them appeared once. The ten largest clones capture 12% of the sample. In the paper's terms, the time point label means: newly diagnosed GD, antithyroid drugs for less than 3 months. For both TCR sequencing and RNA sequencing, RNA was extracted from PBMCs in TRIzol.

These data were also filed under a second study, of T cells in Graves' hyperthyroidism and ophthalmopathy.

The input for sequencing was peripheral blood mononuclear cells (PBMCs), taken at new diagnosis, from a patient treated with antithyroid drugs. These receptors were taken from a man aged 18 to 35 with Graves disease. Donor details come from another sample of the same person, matched by shared clones.

Only a few counts were recorded for this clonotype. CDR3 residues: CSARTGTGMGSGTDTQYF. In DNA form, the CDR3 reads TGCAGTGCAAGGACCGGGACAGGGATGGGATCTGGCACAGATACGCAGTATTTT. This chain connects TRBV20-1 to TRBJ2-3, with 9 bases that match TRBD1. Germline V CDR1 and CDR2: DFQATT, SNEGSKA (reference sequence). CDR3 length: 18 amino acids. Trimming at V came to 6 bases and at J to 1 base, leaving 17 bases not matched to a gene.

The table lists this clonotype with many counts. The chain links TRBV10-1 to TRBJ2-1; 7 positions agree with TRBD2. CDR1 WNHNN and CDR2 SYGVQD come from the germline V gene (reference sequence). J lost 8 bases, V lost 4 bases, and 5 bases had no gene match. There are 13 residues in the CDR3. The CDR3 nucleotides read TGCGCCAGCAGTGGTGGACTAGACCATGAGCAGTTCTTC. Translated, it gives CASSGGLDHEQFF.

This clonotype was seen many times. The CDR3 spells CASSESPAGDPSTDTQYF. The DNA for the CDR3 is TGTGCCAGCAGTGAATCCCCAGCGGGAGACCCTAGCACAGATACGCAGTATTTT. This chain joins TRBV25-1 and TRBJ2-3, with 8 bases that match TRBD2. The CDR3 loop spans 18 amino acids. CDR1 is MGHDK, CDR2 SYGVNS, per germline. V was clipped by 1 base and J by 0 bases; unmatched bases: 9.

This clonotype has only a few counts. This rearrangement joins TRBV7-2 to TRBJ1-1; D is ambiguous. CDR1 SGHTA and CDR2 FQGNSA come from the germline V gene. The length of the CDR3 is 14 residues. V shed 8 bases and J shed 4 bases, with 17 bases lying between them. CDR3 sequence (DNA): TGTGCCAGCTTGACCGACGGAGCTGGCACTGAAGCTTTCTTT. Translated, it gives CASLTDGAGTEAFF.

This clonotype showed up many times. This chain uses TRBV27 with TRBJ1-1, with unresolved D. Germline V gene sequence: CDR1 MNHEY, CDR2 SMNVEV (reference sequence). Trimming pared 4 bases from V and 9 bases from J, leaving 18 bases between. The CDR3 length is 14 residues. The CDR3 sequence is CASSYDTSAAKAFF. CDR3 nucleotides: TGTGCCAGCAGTTACGACACCTCAGCGGCTAAAGCTTTCTTT.

This clonotype was recorded at least ten times. The V call is TRBV27, the J call TRBJ2-7; 7 bases line up with TRBD1. CDR3 length equals 15 residues. V trimming: 4 bases; J trimming: 4 bases; junction bases outside the gene matches: 10. Germline CDR1 and CDR2: MNHEY and SMNVEV (reference sequence). The CDR3 spells CASSSHPGTAYEQYF. In nucleotides, the CDR3 is TGTGCCAGCAGTTCCCATCCCGGGACAGCTTACGAGCAGTACTTC.

This chain links TRBV2 with TRBJ2-3; 12 nucleotides agree with TRBD2. The CDR3 spans 16 residues. Per germline, CDR1 SNHLY and CDR2 FYNNEI. The trim removed 7 bases at V and 5 bases at J, leaving 10 bases unmatched. CDR3: CASTLAGGPGGDTQYF. The DNA for the CDR3 is TGTGCCAGCACGCTAGCGGGAGGGCCGGGGGGAGATACGCAGTATTTT.

The table lists this clonotype with a few counts. A read error is possible here, since a much larger clone lies one base away. The CDR3 does not close with the conserved phenylalanine or tryptophan, likely indicating a read error. This chain uses TRBV11-2 with TRBJ2-3; 7 bases are a match to TRBD2. The CDR3 totals 15 residues. Germline lookup yields CDR1 SGHAT and CDR2 FQNNGV. J gave up 1 base and V 2 bases, and 3 bases lay outside the gene matches. CDR3 DNA: TGTGCCAGCAGCTTAATAACTAGCGGCACAGATACGCAGTATCTT. Protein sequence: CASSLITSGTDTQYL.

The V and J genes are TRBV18 and TRBJ1-6; D call uncertain. Trimming took off 2 bases at V and 9 bases at J, with 11 bases between the two ends. Looked up from germline, CDR1 is KGHSH and CDR2 is LQKENI. The CDR3 has 14 residues. The CDR3 DNA is TGTGCCAGCTCACCAAGGGAAGTCGGTTCACCCCTCCACTTT. Translation gives CASSPREVGSPLHF.

This sequence joins TRBV27 and TRBJ1-2; possibly TRBD1 for D (6 bases). The V end lost 0 bases, the J end lost 3 bases, and 11 bases lay between the germline ends. The CDR3 has 15 amino acids. The germline CDR1 and CDR2 sequences are MNHEY and SMNVEV (reference sequence). This chain's CDR3 is CASSLSGGRYYGYTF. DNA for the CDR3: TGTGCCAGCAGTTTATCAGGGGGTCGGTACTATGGCTACACCTTC.

The rearrangement uses TRBV20-1 and TRBJ2-4; D tentatively fits TRBD1 or TRBD2 (5 bases each). The ends were cut back, 1 base at V and 3 bases at J, with 16 bases in the middle. The CDR3 contains 16 residues. Germline assignment: CDR1 DFQATT and CDR2 SNEGSKA (reference sequence). The CDR3 sequence is CSARVGPSPGKNIQYF. The DNA for the CDR3 is TGCAGTGCTAGAGTGGGACCCAGCCCAGGCAAAAACATTCAGTACTTC.

V is TRBV4-1 and J is TRBJ2-1; 9 positions agree with TRBD1. CDR1 is MGHRA and CDR2 is YSYEKL in the germline V gene. The CDR3 is made up of 18 amino acids. V lost 0 bases and J lost 6; bases outside the gene matches: 12. CDR3 nucleotides: TGCGCCAGCAGCCAAGAATCCGACAGGGGGTATCAGGCCAATGAGCAGTTCTTC. As protein: CASSQESDRGYQANEQFF.

The CDR3: CASRTQGGADSYEQYF. The CDR3 bases are TGTGCCAGCAGAACCCAGGGGGGGGCCGACTCCTACGAGCAGTACTTC. V is TRBV28 and J is TRBJ2-7; D could derive from TRBD1 or TRBD2 (7 bases each). The CDR3 loop spans 16 amino acids. Trimming left V 6 bases short and J 0 bases short, with 18 bases between. Germline values: CDR1 MDHEN, CDR2 SYDVKM.

This clonotype came up many times. The rearrangement joins TRBV6-1 to TRBJ2-1; no clear D gene. V was shortened by 3 bases and J by 5 bases, with 5 bases between the two germline ends. This CDR3 comprises 12 residues. Germline lookup yields CDR1 MNHNS and CDR2 SASEGT. The CDR3 region is CASSDINNEQFF. CDR3 DNA sequence: TGTGCCAGCAGTGACATCAACAATGAGCAGTTCTTC.

This clonotype was seen ten or more times. The genes are TRBV28 and TRBJ2-7, with D possibly being TRBD1 (6 bases). Per the germline V gene, CDR1 is MDHEN and CDR2 is SYDVKM. V lost 3 bases, J lost 1 base, and 25 bases lay in between. CDR3 length equals 19 residues. The chain's CDR3 is CASSFPPRQAGLNSYEQYF. The CDR3 DNA follows: TGTGCCAGCAGTTTCCCCCCCCGACAGGCCGGGCTTAATTCCTACGAGCAGTACTTC. The full variable domain, in which reference TRBV28 and TRBJ2-7 provide the parts outside the CDR3, is DVKVTQSSRYLVKRTGEKVFLECVQDMDHENMFWYRQDPGLGLRLIYFSYDVKMKEKGDIPEGYSVSREKKERFSLILESASTNQTSMYLCASSFPPRQAGLNSYEQYFGPGTRLTVT.

The V and J genes are TRBV4-3 and TRBJ1-2, with D maybe TRBD1 (5 bases). Trimming cost V 3 bases and J 5 bases, with 16 bases left between them. Germline CDR1 and CDR2: LGHNA and YSLEER. CDR3 length: 15 residues. In nucleotides, the CDR3 is TGCGCCAGCAGCCACCCCGTAAGAGGGGATTATGGCTACACCTTC. Its translation: CASSHPVRGDYGYTF.

The chain's CDR3 is CATRTGGGNQPQHF. For the CDR3, the DNA is TGTGCCACCAGGACAGGGGGAGGCAATCAGCCCCAGCATTTT. The chain has TRBV24-1 and TRBJ1-5; 9 bases match TRBD1. V was pared by 7 bases and J by 2 bases, with 2 bases of the junction left unmatched. CDR3 length: 14 amino acids. Germline V gives CDR1 KGHDR, CDR2 SFDVKD.

This clonotype came up many times. The chain is built from TRBV27 and TRBJ2-7; possibly TRBD1 for D (6 bases). V lost 5 bases and J lost 5, with 13 bases in between. Germline-derived CDR1 and CDR2 are MNHEY and SMNVEV (reference sequence). The CDR3 is 13 residues long. The CDR3 nucleotides are TGTGCCAGCAGTATACAGGGAAAGAACGAGCAGTACTTC. Protein: CASSIQGKNEQYF.

The chain carries TRBV20-1 and TRBJ2-4; D gene unclear. Germline V gives CDR1 DFQATT, CDR2 SNEGSKA (reference sequence). The CDR3 is 13 amino acids. V gave up 3 bases and J gave up 5 bases, with 11 bases separating them. The CDR3 protein is CSARSYEENIQYF. DNA of the CDR3: TGCAGTGCTAGGTCCTACGAGGAAAACATTCAGTACTTC.

This clonotype has only one observation. V usage is TRBV19 and J usage is TRBJ2-1; the match to TRBD1 covers 8 bases. V lost 4 bases and J lost 5; bases outside the gene matches: 10. In germline, CDR1 is LNHDA, CDR2 SQIVND (reference sequence). The CDR3 runs 16 residues. CDR3 coding DNA: TGTGCCAGTAGTACCTCCCGGGACAGGACAAACAATGAGCAGTTCTTC. This translates into CASSTSRDRTNNEQFF.

In the case of this clonotype: Possible read error: a much larger clone is one base away. The CDR3 protein is CAWSRTGLFPEAFF. In nucleotides, the CDR3 is TGTGCCTGGAGTCGGACAGGGTTATTCCCTGAAGCTTTCTTT. V and J are TRBV30 and TRBJ1-1; 8 bases match TRBD1. The CDR3 totals 14 residues. Germline CDR1 is GTSNPN and CDR2 is SVGIG (reference sequence). Trimming took 2 bases from V and 6 from J; bases not matched to a gene: 8.

V and J are TRBV30 and TRBJ1-2; the match to TRBD1 covers 11 bases. V trimming: 4 bases; J trimming: 2 bases; junction bases outside the gene matches: 6. Germline values: CDR1 GTSNPN, CDR2 SVGIG (reference sequence). This CDR3 spans 15 amino acids. CDR3 loop: CAWTGTGGRNYGYTF. CDR3 nucleotides: TGTGCCTGGACCGGGACAGGGGGTCGAAACTATGGCTACACCTTC. Full variable domain (missing parts from reference TRBV30 and TRBJ1-2): SQTIHQWPATLVQPVGSPLSLECTVEGTSNPNLYWYRQAAGRGLQLLFYSVGIGQISSEVPQNLSASRPQDRQFILSSKKLLLSDSGFYLCAWTGTGGRNYGYTFGSGTRLTVV.

This clonotype was recorded a few times. CDR3 nucleotide sequence: TGTGCCAGCAGTAATAGCGGCGAGCAGTACTTC. Protein: CASSNSGEQYF. This chain joins TRBV27 and TRBJ2-7; a possible D gene is TRBD2 (6 bases). Germline V gene lookup returns CDR1 MNHEY and CDR2 SMNVEV (reference sequence). This CDR3 is built from 11 residues. V shed 5 bases and J shed 6 bases, with 8 bases lying between them.

A few counts support this clonotype. The V call is TRBV7-2, the J call TRBJ1-5; 9 bases map to TRBD1. Germline CDR1 and CDR2: SGHTA and FQGNSA. V shed 4 bases, J shed 5 bases, and the junction held 9 bases outside the gene matches. This CDR3 contains 16 residues. CDR3 nucleotide sequence: TGTGCCAGCAGCTCTCCGGGACAGGGATACCATCAGCCCCAGCATTTT. It yields the protein CASSSPGQGYHQPQHF.

The table lists this clonotype with many counts. V is TRBV5-1 and J is TRBJ1-1; D gene uncertain. Germline assignment: CDR1 SGHRS and CDR2 YFSETQ. V was trimmed by 2 bases and J by 1 base, leaving 9 bases between them. CDR3 length: 14 amino acids. CDR3 DNA: TGCGCCAGCAGCTTCATGACTGGGAACACTGAAGCTTTCTTT. Protein product: CASSFMTGNTEAFF.

This clonotype was counted many times. The chain employs TRBV7-9 and TRBJ2-3; D not resolved. From germline, CDR1 is SEHNR and CDR2 FQNEAQ (reference sequence). The CDR3 runs to 15 residues. The V and J ends lost 4 bases and 0 bases respectively, with 11 bases between them. The CDR3 nucleotides are TGTGCCAGCAGCTCCCAAGTAGCTAGCACAGATACGCAGTATTTT. Translated: CASSSQVASTDTQYF.

The chain links TRBV30 to TRBJ2-1, with 7 bases lining up with TRBD1. The germline gives CDR1 GTSNPN, CDR2 SVGIG (reference sequence). This CDR3 contains 13 residues. V lost 7 bases, J lost 7 bases, and 10 bases stayed unmatched. CDR3 coding DNA: TGTGCCTCCCGAGCCGGGACAGTTAATGAGCAGTTCTTC. Protein: CASRAGTVNEQFF.

The sample holds many counts of this clonotype. The chain employs TRBV28 and TRBJ2-1, with D unclear. Germline CDR1 is MDHEN and CDR2 is SYDVKM. The CDR3 runs to 11 residues. Trimming left V 7 bases short and J 9 bases short, with 10 bases between. The CDR3 sequence: CASTRTGEQFF. The CDR3, as DNA: TGTGCCAGCACCCGGACCGGTGAGCAGTTCTTC.

In this sample, this clonotype turned up many times. V and J are TRBV29-1 and TRBJ2-6; D is undetermined. This CDR3 has 14 amino acids. CDR1 and CDR2 from the germline V gene are SQVTM and ANQGSEA. Trimming took 6 bases from V and 0 from J, leaving 9 bases between them. CDR3 protein: CSVSQVSGANVLTF. CDR3 coding DNA: TGCAGCGTCTCCCAAGTCTCTGGGGCCAACGTCCTGACTTTC.

This clonotype was seen repeatedly, ten times or more. V gene TRBV20-1 combines with J gene TRBJ2-1; 7 nucleotides align to TRBD2. The CDR3 totals 12 residues. With 5 bases clipped from V and 7 bases from J, the junction kept 5 bases outside the gene matches. In germline, CDR1 is DFQATT, CDR2 SNEGSKA (reference sequence). CDR3 DNA sequence: TGCAGTGCTGGACTAGTTTTAAATGAGCAGTTCTTC. Protein product: CSAGLVLNEQFF.